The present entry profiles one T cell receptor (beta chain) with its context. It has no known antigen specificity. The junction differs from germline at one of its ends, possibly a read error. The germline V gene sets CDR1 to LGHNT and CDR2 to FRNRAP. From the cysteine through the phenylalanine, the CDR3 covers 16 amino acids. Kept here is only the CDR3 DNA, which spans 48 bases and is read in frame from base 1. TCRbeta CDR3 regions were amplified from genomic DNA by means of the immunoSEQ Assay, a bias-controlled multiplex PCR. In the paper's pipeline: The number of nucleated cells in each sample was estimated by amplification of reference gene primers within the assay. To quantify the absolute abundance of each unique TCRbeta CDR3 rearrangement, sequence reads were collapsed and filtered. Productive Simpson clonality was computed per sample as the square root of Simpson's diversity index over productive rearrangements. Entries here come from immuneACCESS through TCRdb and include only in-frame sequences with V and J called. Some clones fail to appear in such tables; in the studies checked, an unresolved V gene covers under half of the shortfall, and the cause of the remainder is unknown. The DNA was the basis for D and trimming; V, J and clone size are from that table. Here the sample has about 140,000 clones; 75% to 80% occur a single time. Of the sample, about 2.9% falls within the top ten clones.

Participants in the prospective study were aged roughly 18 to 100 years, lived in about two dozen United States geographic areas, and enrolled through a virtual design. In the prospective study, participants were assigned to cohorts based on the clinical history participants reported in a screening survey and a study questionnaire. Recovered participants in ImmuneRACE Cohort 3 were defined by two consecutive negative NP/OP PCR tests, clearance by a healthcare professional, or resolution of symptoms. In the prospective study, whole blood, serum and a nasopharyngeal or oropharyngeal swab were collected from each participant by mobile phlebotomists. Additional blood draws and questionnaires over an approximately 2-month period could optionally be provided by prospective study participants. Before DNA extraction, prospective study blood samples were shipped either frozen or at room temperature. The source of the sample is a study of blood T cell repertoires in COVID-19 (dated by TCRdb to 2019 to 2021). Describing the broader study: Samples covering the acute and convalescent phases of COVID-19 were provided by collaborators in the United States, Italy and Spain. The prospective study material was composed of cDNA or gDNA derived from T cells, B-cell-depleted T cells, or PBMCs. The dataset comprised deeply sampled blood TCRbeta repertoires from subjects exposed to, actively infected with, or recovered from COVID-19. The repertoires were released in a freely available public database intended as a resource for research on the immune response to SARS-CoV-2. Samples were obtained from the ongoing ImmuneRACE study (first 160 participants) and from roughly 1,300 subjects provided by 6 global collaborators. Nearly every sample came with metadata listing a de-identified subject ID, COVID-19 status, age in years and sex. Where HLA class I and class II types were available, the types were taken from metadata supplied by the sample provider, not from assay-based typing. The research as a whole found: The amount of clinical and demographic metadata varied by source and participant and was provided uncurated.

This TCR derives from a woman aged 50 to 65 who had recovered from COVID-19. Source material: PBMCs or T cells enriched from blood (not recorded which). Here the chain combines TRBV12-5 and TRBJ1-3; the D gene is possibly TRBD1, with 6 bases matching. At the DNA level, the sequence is TGTGCTATTGGTTTGGTCCCAGGGGTTTACGGAAACACCATATATTTT. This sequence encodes CAIGLVPGVYGNTIYF.